This T cell receptor beta chain was recovered during a study of T cells after posttransplantation cyclophosphamide (dated by TCRdb to the mid-2010s). As for the study more broadly: Using TRB sequencing, the study followed how the T cell repertoire rebuilt after myeloablative bone marrow transplantation with posttransplantation cyclophosphamide given as GVHD prophylaxis. Public TRB sequences were queried against a database of over 3,600 sequences associated with responses to pathogens, tumor antigens, self-antigens and alloantigens. Samples from 30 to 35 PTCy-treated patients, along with samples from roughly 15 of their related bone marrow donors, underwent antigen receptor sequencing. Because TRA and TRB clonality correlated tightly in 10 or so samples, later TCR analyses were limited to TRB. In 3 patients, TRB sequencing was also performed on up to 3 more blood samples taken 2 to 5.2 years after transplant, and in a handful of patients, pretransplant blood was also TRB-sequenced. Blood from all 35 or so PTCy patients with 1-year posttransplant specimens was subjected to TRB sequencing. General study outcomes and caveats: The TRB repertoires of T cells infiltrating skin or the GI tract showed only limited overlap with the TRB repertoires found in blood. Donor-recipient similarity was low at 1-2 months but increased during the first year, and donor CD8+ memory clones often dominated later blood repertoires. Across fewer than 50 patients, TRB clonality was highly associated with recipient CMV seropositivity and CMV reactivation, and diversity in PTCy patients was similar to diversity in CNI/methotrexate controls.

V is clipped by 5 bases and J by 5 bases, and the sequence between their germline boundaries is 7 bases long. CDR1 DFQATT and CDR2 SNEGSKA were looked up in the germline V gene (reference sequence). From the cysteine through the phenylalanine, the CDR3 covers 11 amino acids. Only the CDR3 DNA stays, 33 bases, in frame from base 1. TRB sequencing used genomic DNA with the immunoSEQ assay at survey resolution or the hsTCRB kit. The original pipeline was this. The immunoSEQ software handled the initial read processing, while the LymphoSeq R package was used for the repertoire analyses. Clonality was computed as 1 minus normalized Shannon entropy, and a Gini coefficient was also calculated for each TRB dataset. To infer phenotypes in unsorted samples, TRB sequences from sorted subsets of the recipient or donor were mapped onto the unsorted samples of the same recipient. Not all clones reach the TCRdb copy of this immuneACCESS table, which keeps in-frame sequences only. Checked studies attribute under half of the gap to unresolved V genes and leave the rest unexplained. The V and J calls and the clone size are those of that table, but D and trimming were determined from the DNA. This sample holds about 6,800 clones; about 90% were observed only once. The leading ten clones occupy 13% of the sample.

The label giving this sample's treatment or condition can be read as: high-dose cyclophosphamide on days +3 and +4 as single-agent GVHD prophylaxis. For conditioning, the PTCy patients got busulfan and fludarabine, then a related or unrelated marrow graft, followed by cyclophosphamide on days +3 and +4. The PTCy-treated patients were drawn from a prospective, multi-institutional clinical trial. Peripheral blood and bone marrow mononuclear cells were isolated by Ficoll-Hypaque density centrifugation and cryopreserved. Worth noting for this clone: The antigen it recognizes is unknown. No qualities accompany the bases; no much larger clone lies one base away.

Sequences were derived from PBMCs, sampled approximately 1,300 days after allogeneic stem cell transplant with posttransplant cyclophosphamide. The sequence links TRBV20-1 to TRBJ1-5; the D segment could be TRBD1, given 5 matching bases. This sequence was found in a female patient aged 50-65 years who received an allogeneic stem cell transplant from a related donor, was CMV-positive, and had no GVHD. Some T cells may have been brought in with the graft after a transplant. The DNA reads as follows: TGCAGTGCTGTCAGGGATCAGCCCCAGCATTTT. This yields the protein CSAVRDQPQHF.